This passage covers 4 T cell receptor beta chains from one sample sequenced in a study of read filtering for tumor transcriptome and immune sequencing. Molecular barcoded adaptors covering alpha/delta and beta/gamma chains were used on 400 to 450 ng RNA. TCRdb independently ran MiXCR on the reads; one entry per CDR3 protein. The sample yields under 25,000 distinct CDR3 sequences, roughly an eighth seen once. The sequencing input was a population of CD138-negative cells sorted from bone marrow. Receptor source: a donor aged 40 or older with multiple myeloma.

This clonotype was observed at least ten times. Here the CDR3 reads CASSRGSGNEQFF. In nucleotides, the CDR3 is TGTGCCAGCAGCCGCGGTAGCGGGAATGAGCAGTTCTTC. The genes are TRBV3-1 and TRBJ2-1, with 7 bases that match TRBD2. The germline gives CDR1 LGHDT, CDR2 YNNKEL (reference sequence). Trimming at V came to 4 bases and at J to 7 bases, leaving 4 bases not matched to a gene. The CDR3 runs to 13 residues.

As concerns this clonotype: A much more abundant neighbour one base away suggests this may be a read error. The chain links TRBV29-1 to TRBJ1-5; D is perhaps TRBD1 (6 bases). Between the trimmed V and J ends, which lost 6 bases and 6 bases, there was a span of 15 bases. The CDR3 contains 13 residues. Looked up from germline, CDR1 is SQVTM and CDR2 is ANQGSEA. The CDR3 loop is CSVLVGGSQPQHF. The CDR3, as DNA: TGCAGCGTCCTGGTGGGGGGCAGTCAGCCCCAGCATTTT. The full variable domain, completed using reference TRBV29-1 and TRBJ1-5, is SAVISQKPSRDICQRGTSLTIQCQVDSQVTMMFWYRQQPGQSLTLIATANQGSEATYESGFVIDKFPISRPNLTFSTLTVSNMSPEDSSIYLCSVLVGGSQPQHFGDGTRLSIL.

This clonotype showed up many times. The chain combines TRBV3-1 with TRBJ2-5; D gene uncertain. This CDR3 contains 12 residues. Germline V gene data show CDR1 as LGHDT and CDR2 as YNNKEL (reference sequence). V was pared by 8 bases and J by 4 bases, with 11 bases between. The DNA of the CDR3 is TGTGCCAGCTCCGCCGGCGTAGAGACCCAGTACTTC. Its translation is CASSAGVETQYF.

The rearrangement uses TRBV29-1 and TRBJ2-7, with D perhaps matching TRBD2 (5 bases). Trimming took off 5 bases at V and 3 bases at J, with 11 bases between the two ends. CDR3 length: 12 amino acids. Germline CDR1 reads SQVTM; CDR2 reads ANQGSEA. The CDR3 loop is CSVTGSSYEQYF. The CDR3 DNA sequence: TGCAGCGTTACGGGGAGCAGCTACGAGCAGTACTTC.